Presented here are 14 T cell receptor beta chains from one specimen sequenced in a study of control samples from healthy donors and cancer patients. The method was immunoSEQ multiplex PCR; TCRdb's version includes in-frame clones alone and lacks a portion of them. The sample includes 45,000 to 60,000 clones, 80% of them seen just once. The sequenced sample consisted of blood. These receptors were collected from a man in his 70s in good health.

For the CDR3, the DNA is TGTGCCAGCAGAGGGGTCCCCTCGGGATATAATTCACCCCTCCACTTT. Protein product: CASRGVPSGYNSPLHF. The V gene is TRBV27, the J gene TRBJ1-6, with D possibly TRBD1 on 5 matching bases. CDR3 length: 16 amino acids. V was cut by 6 bases and J by 4 bases, with 16 bases left in between. Germline V lookup: CDR1 MNHEY, CDR2 SMNVEV (reference sequence).

V and J are TRBV6-5 and TRBJ1-6; a weak D match, TRBD1 (6 bases). V lost 6 bases and J lost 4, with 10 bases in between. This CDR3 spans 14 amino acids. Germline V lookup: CDR1 MNHEY, CDR2 SVGAGI. Written as DNA, the CDR3 is TGTGCCAGCAGCTACAGGGCGTATAATTCACCCCTCCACTTT. Translated: CASSYRAYNSPLHF.

The chain combines TRBV28 with TRBJ2-3, with 8 bases matching TRBD1. Germline V CDR1 and CDR2: MDHEN, SYDVKM. With V trimmed by 5 bases and J by 5 bases, 9 bases remained unmatched. The CDR3 loop spans 15 amino acids. CDR3: CASSKRQGIGDTQYF. In DNA form, the CDR3 reads TGTGCCAGCAGTAAGCGACAGGGGATAGGAGATACGCAGTATTTT.

The V gene is TRBV11-2, the J gene TRBJ2-7, with D unclear. The V gene lost 4 bases and the J gene lost 5 bases, with 12 bases spanning the gap. Germline V lookup: CDR1 SGHAT, CDR2 FQNNGV. The CDR3 consists of 13 residues. The CDR3 loop is CASSYKVADEQYF. The CDR3 nucleotides are TGTGCCAGCAGCTACAAGGTGGCAGACGAGCAGTACTTC.

The V gene is TRBV24-1, the J gene TRBJ2-4; 7 positions match TRBD2. Germline V gene sequence: CDR1 KGHDR, CDR2 SFDVKD. The CDR3 has 20 amino acids. The V segment lost 3 bases and the J segment 1 base; nucleotides outside the gene matches: 17. CDR3 region: CATSDVIPMAGVGAKNIQYF. Written as DNA, the CDR3 is TGTGCCACCAGTGATGTAATACCGATGGCGGGGGTGGGGGCCAAAAACATTCAGTACTTC.

The rearrangement joins TRBV5-1 to TRBJ2-3; D is tentatively TRBD1 or TRBD2 (6 bases each). The CDR3 has 15 residues. Trimming pared 4 bases from V and 9 bases from J, leaving 21 bases between. Germline CDR1 is SGHRS and CDR2 is YFSETQ. The CDR3 protein is CASSPTGARFGTQYF. CDR3 DNA sequence: TGCGCCAGCAGCCCGACGGGGGCCCGGTTCGGGACGCAGTATTTT.

The chain uses TRBV7-8 and TRBJ2-1; the D gene is possibly TRBD1 (6 bases). Per the germline V gene, CDR1 is SGHVS and CDR2 is FQNEAQ. V lost 2 bases and J 5 bases, leaving 10 bases between the germline ends. The CDR3 has 14 amino acids. As DNA, the CDR3 is TGTGCCAGCAGCTTACAGGGGCCCCACAATGAGCAGTTCTTC. Translating it yields CASSLQGPHNEQFF.

The chain's CDR3 is CASSPLTGPDTQYF. The CDR3 DNA reads as TGTGCCAGCAGCCCCCTGACAGGGCCAGATACGCAGTATTTT. The chain couples TRBV5-4 to TRBJ2-3; 7 bases are shared with TRBD1. This CDR3 is 14 amino acids long. The V and J ends lost 4 bases and 4 bases, in that order; junction bases with no gene match: 6. Germline CDR1 and CDR2: SGHNT and YYREEE (reference sequence).

The chain uses TRBV5-8 and TRBJ2-3, with TRBD1 matching over 8 bases. CDR3 length: 16 residues. Losses at the gene ends were 3 bases for V and 4 bases for J; bases not matched to a gene: 10. The germline gives CDR1 SGHTS, CDR2 YDEGEE. CDR3 region: CASSWHRTGSADTQYF. The CDR3 nucleotides read TGTGCCAGCAGCTGGCATCGGACAGGGAGCGCAGATACGCAGTATTTT.

The gene calls are TRBV27 and TRBJ1-1, with TRBD1 as a possible D gene (5 bases). Germline lookup yields CDR1 MNHEY and CDR2 SMNVEV (reference sequence). V lost 5 bases and J 2 bases, leaving 15 bases between the germline ends. CDR3 length: 15 amino acids. As DNA, the CDR3 is TGTGCCAGCAGTCCCTACCGACAGCTCAACACTGAAGCTTTCTTT. It is translated as CASSPYRQLNTEAFF.

J is TRBJ2-7 and V is TRBV12-3 or TRBV12-4; D is possibly TRBD2 (5 bases). The CDR3 sequence is 12 residues long. V was clipped by 7 bases and J by 4 bases, with 11 bases between them. The CDR3 nucleotides read TGTGCCAGCACTGAACTAGGGTACGAGCAGTACTTC. Translating gives CASTELGYEQYF.

On this clone: The junction departs from the called germline gene at one end, perhaps through a read error. The chain is built from TRBV5-1 and TRBJ2-3, with D perhaps matching TRBD2 (6 bases). CDR3 length: 15 amino acids. Per germline, CDR1 SGHRS and CDR2 YFSETQ. Here the CDR3 reads CASSIYGGSIDTQYF. The CDR3 DNA reads TGCGCCAGCAGTATTTATGGGGGGAGCATAGATACGCAGTATTTT.

This clone was observed once. J is TRBJ1-4 and V is TRBV9, with 7 bases identical to TRBD1. V trimming: 8 bases; J trimming: 6 bases; junction bases outside the gene matches: 4. Germline loops: CDR1 SGDLS, CDR2 YYNGEE. The CDR3 consists of 12 residues. Here the CDR3 reads CASKGADEKLFF. In DNA form, the CDR3 reads TGTGCCAGTAAGGGGGCGGATGAAAAACTGTTTTTT.

This sequence joins TRBV7-3 and TRBJ1-1, with TRBD1 matching over 8 bases. The CDR3 has 14 amino acids. Germline loops: CDR1 SGHTA, CDR2 FQGTGA. V lost 5 bases, J lost 1 base, and 3 bases stayed unmatched. The CDR3 DNA sequence: TGTGCCAGCAGCAAACAGGGGGGGAACACTGAAGCTTTCTTT. Protein product: CASSKQGGNTEAFF.